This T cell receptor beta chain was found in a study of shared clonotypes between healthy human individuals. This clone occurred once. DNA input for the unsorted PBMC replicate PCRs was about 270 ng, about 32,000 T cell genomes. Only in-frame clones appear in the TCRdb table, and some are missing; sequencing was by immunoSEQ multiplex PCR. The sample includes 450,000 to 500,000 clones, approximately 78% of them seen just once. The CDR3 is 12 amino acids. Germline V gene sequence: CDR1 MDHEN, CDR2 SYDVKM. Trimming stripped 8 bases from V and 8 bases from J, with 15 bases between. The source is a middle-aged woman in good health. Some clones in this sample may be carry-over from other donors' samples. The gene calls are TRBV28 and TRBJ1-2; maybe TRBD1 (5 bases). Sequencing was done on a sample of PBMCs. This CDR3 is CASLPDTGGYTF. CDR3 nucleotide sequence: TGTGCCAGCCTTCCGGACACTGGGGGCTACACCTTC.